The present entry profiles one TCR beta chain with its context. The target antigen is unknown. The data derive from a study of cytomegalovirus exposure and HLA in healthy donors. About the study: Earlier results showed approximately 110 million unique TCR beta sequences derived from some 190 million T cells.

This PCR relied on a set of 60 Vbeta primers and 13 Jbeta primers. The method was immunoSEQ multiplex PCR; TCRdb's version includes in-frame clones alone and lacks a portion of them. The table includes about 94,000 clones, about three quarters detected once. J gave up 1 base and V 3 bases, and 9 bases lay outside the gene matches. The length of the CDR3 is 18 residues. Germline assignment: CDR1 MNHEY and CDR2 SMNVEV (reference sequence). Notes on the study in general: Later genetic work tied a missense DCLRE1C variant to beta-chain V and J trimming. The Asian-associated ancestry cluster reportedly had fewer N-insertions than the approximately 670-donor mean in a later analysis. Sequences of the TCR beta chain were said to predict the HLA-A and HLA-B alleles of most subjects accurately.

The clonotype comes from a man in his forties or fifties in good health and CMV-seropositive. The sequenced sample was PBMCs. The V call is TRBV27, the J call TRBJ2-6; 7 positions match TRBD2. CDR3 bases: TGTGCCAGCAGTTTTTTAGCGCGCGGGAGTTCTGGGGCCAACGTCCTGACTTTC. This codes for CASSFLARGSSGANVLTF.